This T cell receptor (beta chain) was identified in a study of CD8+CD57+ T cells in acquired aplastic anemia. Turning to the study itself: Yields of DNA that came from sorted CD4+ and CD8+ cells averaged approximately 3.5 ug. Study-wide results and limits: Patients and controls shared roughly 30 CD8+ CDR3 sequences, which appeared highly expressed in patients and within their immunodominant clones.

This clonotype was seen a single time. Antigen: not known. Genomic DNA constituted the template upon which TCR beta VDJ and CDR3 profiling was performed. TCRdb re-called the reads through MiXCR, storing one row per CDR3 protein. Among 160,000 or so distinct CDR3 sequences listed, over 70% were seen once. Patients picked for sequencing had shown CD8+CD57+ cell expansion detected by flow cytometry. Among the patients, all had severe acquired aplastic anemia. Therapy had not been given to patients before blood sampling. V shed 11 bases, J shed 6 bases, and the junction held 11 bases outside the gene matches. In germline, CDR1 is MDHEN, CDR2 SYDVKM. CDR3 length: 14 residues.

The sequence was collected from a human donor with aplastic anemia. This sequence joins TRBV28 and TRBJ2-2, with 8 bases that match TRBD1. Sequencing input: sorted CD4+, CD8+, or CD8+CD57+ T cells (not recorded which) from PBMCs. The CDR3 bases are TGTGCCGGCCAGGGGGCAGGGGAAGCCGGGGAGCTGTTTTTT. Amino acids: CAGQGAGEAGELFF.